This is a list of T cell receptor beta chains from one sample in a study of blood T cells in healthy people across ages. TCRdb called the 5' RACE reads again in MiXCR, with one record for every CDR3 protein. The data contain 950,000 to 1,200,000 distinct CDR3 sequences, more than 30% of them singletons. The sequenced sample was blood. All receptors come from a man aged 18 to 30 in good health. Both conserved end residues are part of each CDR3. Fields, in order: clone size, D gene, J gene, V gene, CDR3 DNA, CDR3 protein. The D gene is left open where the match is weak. Not all rows give a size; the values are once, few, many and, for expanded clones, a class.

clone_size: NA
d_call: NA
j_call: TRBJ2-3
v_call: TRBV12-3/TRBV12-4
cdr3_nt: TGTGCCAGCAGTCCATCTAAAGGGACCCGCTATATTAGCGGAGATACGCAGTATTTT
cdr3_aa: CASSPSKGTRYISGDTQYF

clone_size: NA
d_call: NA
j_call: TRBJ1-5
v_call: TRBV2
cdr3_nt: TGTGCCAGCAGTGAAGCGCGGAGCAATCAGCCCCAGCATTTT
cdr3_aa: CASSEARSNQPQHF

clone_size: NA
d_call: NA
j_call: TRBJ1-1
v_call: TRBV2
cdr3_nt: TGTGCCACAGAACAGGGTTATACTGAAGCTTTCTTT
cdr3_aa: CATEQGYTEAFF

clone_size: NA
d_call: NA
j_call: TRBJ2-3
v_call: TRBV6-9
cdr3_nt: TGTGCCAGCAGTTCCCGGGGGAGTTGGACAGATACGCAGTATTTT
cdr3_aa: CASSSRGSWTDTQYF

clone_size: few
d_call: TRBD1
j_call: TRBJ1-5
v_call: TRBV9
cdr3_nt: TGTGCCAGCAGCGTTGGGACAGGGAGTCAGCCCCAGCATTTT
cdr3_aa: CASSVGTGSQPQHF

clone_size: NA
d_call: NA
j_call: TRBJ2-4
v_call: TRBV7-2
cdr3_nt: TGTGCCAGCAGCTCCGGTTCCAACATTCAGTACTTC
cdr3_aa: CASSSGSNIQYF

clone_size: many
d_call: NA
j_call: TRBJ1-2
v_call: TRBV4-1
cdr3_nt: TGCGCCAGCAGCTCGGCAGCAAATAACTATGGCTACACCTTC
cdr3_aa: CASSSAANNYGYTF

clone_size: NA
d_call: NA
j_call: TRBJ2-5
v_call: TRBV30
cdr3_nt: TGTGCCTGGAGTGTATTACTTTTCAGTGGGGAGCAGTACTTC
cdr3_aa: CAWSVLLFSGEQYF

clone_size: few
d_call: TRBD2
j_call: TRBJ2-3
v_call: TRBV20-1
cdr3_nt: TGCAGTGCTAGAGAAATAGCGGGGAGTCCAGATACGCAGTATTTT
cdr3_aa: CSAREIAGSPDTQYF

clone_size: once
d_call: NA
j_call: TRBJ2-5
v_call: TRBV5-1
cdr3_nt: TGCGCCAGCAGCTTAGAGGGTCAATCCCAAGAGACCCAGTACTTC
cdr3_aa: CASSLEGQSQETQYF

clone_size: few
d_call: NA
j_call: TRBJ2-1
v_call: TRBV6-5
cdr3_nt: TGTGCCAGCAGTAGTGCCTCTTTGGGTGAGCAGTTCTTC
cdr3_aa: CASSSASLGEQFF

clone_size: once
d_call: NA
j_call: TRBJ1-3
v_call: TRBV20-1
cdr3_nt: TGCAGTGCTAGGAGCCGAGGGGGGGTTGAAAACATCATATATTTT
cdr3_aa: CSARSRGGVENIIYF

clone_size: NA
d_call: NA
j_call: TRBJ2-1
v_call: TRBV11-2
cdr3_nt: TGTGCCAGCAGCTTAATGGATCCTAGCTCCTACAATGAGCAGTTCTTC
cdr3_aa: CASSLMDPSSYNEQFF

clone_size: NA
d_call: NA
j_call: TRBJ2-1
v_call: TRBV7-3
cdr3_nt: TGTGCCAGCAGCCCACGACTAAGTACCTACAATGAGCAGTTCTTC
cdr3_aa: CASSPRLSTYNEQFF

clone_size: many
d_call: NA
j_call: TRBJ2-5
v_call: TRBV5-4
cdr3_nt: TGTGCCAGCAGCTCGGGACGGAACAATGAGCAGTACTTC
cdr3_aa: CASSSGRNNEQYF

clone_size: many
d_call: TRBD2
j_call: TRBJ2-1
v_call: TRBV5-1
cdr3_nt: TGCGCCAGCAGCTGGGGATTGGTAGCGGGGAGCTACAATGAGCAGTTCTTC
cdr3_aa: CASSWGLVAGSYNEQFF

clone_size: few
d_call: NA
j_call: TRBJ1-2
v_call: TRBV23-1
cdr3_nt: TGCGCCAGCAAGCCGGTGTACTATGGCTACACCTTC
cdr3_aa: CASKPVYYGYTF

clone_size: few
d_call: NA
j_call: TRBJ1-1
v_call: TRBV6-2/TRBV6-3
cdr3_nt: TGTGCCAGCACCGACACCCGACGTGAAGCTTTCTTT
cdr3_aa: CASTDTRREAFF

clone_size: few
d_call: TRBD1
j_call: TRBJ2-2
v_call: TRBV4-3
cdr3_nt: TGCGCCAGCAGCCAAGGGACAGGGGGTAACCCCGGGGAGCTGTTTTTT
cdr3_aa: CASSQGTGGNPGELFF

clone_size: NA
d_call: NA
j_call: TRBJ1-1
v_call: TRBV29-1
cdr3_nt: TGCAGCGTTGACGTCGGACTGAACACTGAAGCTTTCTTT
cdr3_aa: CSVDVGLNTEAFF

clone_size: NA
d_call: NA
j_call: TRBJ2-3
v_call: TRBV5-1
cdr3_nt: TGCGCCAGCAGCACGACAGCCACCACAGATACGCAGTATTTT
cdr3_aa: CASSTTATTDTQYF

clone_size: once
d_call: NA
j_call: TRBJ2-5
v_call: TRBV4-2
cdr3_nt: TGTGCCGGCAGCCAAGAGATGCAGGGTGGCCAAGAGACCCAGTACTTC
cdr3_aa: CAGSQEMQGGQETQYF

clone_size: NA
d_call: NA
j_call: TRBJ1-2
v_call: TRBV2
cdr3_nt: TGTGCCAGCAGCGAGAGGGAGGCCGCAAGCTACACCTTC
cdr3_aa: CASSEREAASYTF

clone_size: NA
d_call: NA
j_call: TRBJ1-2
v_call: TRBV7-9
cdr3_nt: TGTGCCAGCAGCTTAGAACCTCGGGGCTATGGCTACACCTTC
cdr3_aa: CASSLEPRGYGYTF

clone_size: few
d_call: NA
j_call: TRBJ1-2
v_call: TRBV12-3/TRBV12-4
cdr3_nt: TGTGCCAGCAGTTTAGCGGTAAAGGGGTCTGGCTACACCTTC
cdr3_aa: CASSLAVKGSGYTF

clone_size: few
d_call: NA
j_call: TRBJ2-2
v_call: TRBV10-3
cdr3_nt: TGTGCCATCAGTGAGACCGACACGAACACCGGGGAGCTGTTTTTT
cdr3_aa: CAISETDTNTGELFF

clone_size: NA
d_call: NA
j_call: TRBJ1-4
v_call: TRBV10-3
cdr3_nt: TGTGCCATCAGTGAGTCCTGGCGGAGAAAGAATGAAAAACTGTTTTTT
cdr3_aa: CAISESWRRKNEKLFF

clone_size: NA
d_call: NA
j_call: TRBJ1-1
v_call: TRBV6-2/TRBV6-3
cdr3_nt: TGTGCCAGCAGCTCCTCCATGGGTGAAGCTTTCTTT
cdr3_aa: CASSSSMGEAFF

clone_size: NA
d_call: NA
j_call: TRBJ2-3
v_call: TRBV4-1
cdr3_nt: TGCGCCAGCAGCCCTGGACGGGGTGGGAGCACAGATACGCAGTATTTT
cdr3_aa: CASSPGRGGSTDTQYF

clone_size: NA
d_call: NA
j_call: TRBJ2-7
v_call: TRBV25-1
cdr3_nt: TGTGCCAGCAGTGACTACTACGAGCAGTACTTC
cdr3_aa: CASSDYYEQYF

clone_size: NA
d_call: NA
j_call: TRBJ1-4
v_call: TRBV6-6
cdr3_nt: TGTGCCAGCAGTTACACACGGACAGTTGGCGAAAAACTGTTTTTT
cdr3_aa: CASSYTRTVGEKLFF